The next 21 T cell receptor beta chains were all read from a single sample in a study of CD8+ T cells in alopecia areata. cDNA prepared by RNA extraction and subsequent reverse transcription served as the template for sequencing. The data were produced by immunoSEQ multiplex PCR, yet TCRdb's version contains in-frame clones alone and is incomplete. The sample lists under 350,000 clones, roughly 64% seen once, with over 1.5% in the top ten. Documented treatment: oral pan-JAK inhibitor, 5-10 mg twice daily. The sequences come from CD4+ T cells sorted from blood, collected at week 24, from a patient treated with tofacitinib. These receptors all come from a human donor with alopecia areata.

This clone was counted between two and nine times. This sample includes further DNA sequences coding for the same CDR3. The rearrangement joins TRBV19 to TRBJ2-1; D is undetermined. CDR3 length: 11 residues. The germline V and J ends were trimmed by 3 bases and 7 bases, with 4 bases remaining between them. CDR1 is LNHDA and CDR2 is SQIVND in the germline V gene (reference sequence). The CDR3 DNA is TGTGCCAGTAGTATTGGAAATGAGCAGTTCTTC. Translation gives CASSIGNEQFF.

The sample holds one count of this clone. The chain carries TRBV9 and TRBJ2-5; the D gene could be TRBD1 or TRBD2 (5 bases each). CDR3 length equals 14 residues. Germline lookup yields CDR1 SGDLS and CDR2 YYNGEE. V lost 4 bases, J lost 4 bases, and 14 bases lay in between. CDR3 sequence: CASSRDESLETQYF. Written as DNA, the CDR3 is TGTGCCAGCAGCCGGGACGAGTCCTTAGAGACCCAGTACTTC. The full variable domain, its missing parts supplied by reference TRBV9 and TRBJ2-5, is DSGVTQTPKHLITATGQRVTLRCSPRSGDLSVYWYQQSLDQGLQFLIQYYNGEERAKGNILERFSAQQFPDLHSELNLSSLELGDSALYFCASSRDESLETQYFGPGTRLLVL.

This chain connects TRBV5-1 to TRBJ2-3; perhaps TRBD2 as D (6 bases). This CDR3 has 13 residues. Germline V gives CDR1 SGHRS, CDR2 YFSETQ. V shed 5 bases and J shed 2 bases, with 9 bases lying between them. The CDR3 region is CASSREITDTQYF. The CDR3 nucleotides are TGCGCCAGCAGTCGGGAGATCACAGATACGCAGTATTTT.

Concerning this clone itself: Germline is not matched at one junction end, which may reflect a read error. The sample contains more than one DNA sequence encoding this CDR3. The V call is TRBV2, the J call TRBJ1-2; 9 nucleotides agree with TRBD1. This CDR3 comprises 13 residues. CDR1 and CDR2 from the germline V gene are SNHLY and FYNNEI. CDR3 sequence (DNA): TGTGCCAGCAGCGAAGGGACAGGGAATGGCTACACCTTC. Its protein is CASSEGTGNGYTF. The full variable domain, its missing parts supplied by reference TRBV2 and TRBJ1-2, is EPEVTQTPSHQVTQMGQEVILRCVPISNHLYFYWYRQILGQKVEFLVSFYNNEISEKSEIFDDQFSVERPDGSNFTLKIRSTKLEDSAMYFCASSEGTGNGYTFGSGTRLTVV.

The CDR3 loop reads CASSETVTVNTEAFF. DNA for the CDR3: TGTGCCAGCAGTGAAACAGTGACGGTGAACACTGAAGCTTTCTTT. The V gene is TRBV25-1, the J gene TRBJ1-1; no clear D gene. This CDR3 is 15 amino acids long. V was trimmed by 2 bases and J by 0 bases, leaving 10 bases between them. The germline V gene has CDR1 MGHDK and CDR2 SYGVNS.

This clone was seen a single time. The chain joins TRBV30 to TRBJ2-7; TRBD1 matches 7 bases. The V and J ends lost 7 bases and 9 bases, in that order; junction bases with no gene match: 9. CDR3 length: 11 amino acids. The germline gives CDR1 GTSNPN, CDR2 SVGIG (reference sequence). DNA for the CDR3: TGTGCCTACAGACAGGGCCCCTTGCAGTACTTC. Translation: CAYRQGPLQYF. The variable domain in full, with the rest retrieved from reference TRBV30 and TRBJ2-7, is SQTIHQWPATLVQPVGSPLSLECTVEGTSNPNLYWYRQAAGRGLQLLFYSVGIGQISSEVPQNLSASRPQDRQFILSSKKLLLSDSGFYLCAYRQGPLQYFGPGTRLTVT.

The genes are TRBV6-6 and TRBJ1-5, with 7 nucleotides matching TRBD1. V shed 6 bases, J shed 7 bases, and the junction held 9 bases outside the gene matches. From germline, CDR1 is MNHNY and CDR2 SVGAGI (reference sequence). This CDR3 comprises 14 residues. CDR3 in DNA: TGTGCCAGCAGCACCCGACAGGGCGGGCAGCCCCAGCATTTT. Protein: CASSTRQGGQPQHF.

The CDR3 DNA reads as TGTGCCCGGAAGCGGTTGAACACTGAAGCTTTCTTT. Protein: CARKRLNTEAFF. V is TRBV30 and J is TRBJ1-1; D gene unclear. The CDR3 is made up of 12 amino acids. CDR1 is GTSNPN, CDR2 SVGIG, per germline (reference sequence). V dropped 8 bases and J dropped 0 bases, with 10 bases sitting between them.

The CDR3 is CASSEDRTYGYTF. The CDR3 DNA follows: TGTGCCAGCAGTGAAGACCGGACCTATGGCTACACCTTC. This chain links TRBV6-1 with TRBJ1-2; no definite D call. With 1 base removed from V and 4 bases from J, the gap between germline ends came to 7 bases. This CDR3 region has 13 residues. Germline assignment: CDR1 MNHNS and CDR2 SASEGT.

The sample holds a few counts of this clone. V is TRBV27 and J is TRBJ1-2; the D is unclear. Germline V lookup: CDR1 MNHEY, CDR2 SMNVEV (reference sequence). The CDR3 has 12 amino acids. V was shortened by 6 bases and J by 6 bases, with 11 bases between the two germline ends. CDR3 protein: CASRAHSDGYTF. The CDR3, as DNA: TGTGCCAGCAGAGCTCACAGTGATGGCTACACCTTC.

The V call is TRBV29-1, the J call TRBJ2-6, with 8 bases matching TRBD1. Germline CDR1 and CDR2: SQVTM and ANQGSEA. The CDR3 contains 16 residues. With 6 bases clipped from V and 3 bases from J, the junction kept 10 bases outside the gene matches. CDR3 nucleotide sequence: TGCAGCGTCGGCGGACAGGGTGGGATTGGGGCCAACGTCCTGACTTTC. This gives the protein CSVGGQGGIGANVLTF.

This sequence joins TRBV30 and TRBJ1-3, with D hard to call. Germline CDR1 and CDR2: GTSNPN and SVGIG (reference sequence). Trimming removed 5 bases at V and 6 bases at J, with 11 bases between. The CDR3 spans 12 residues. CDR3 coding DNA: TGTGCCTGGGCCCCTGCTACAAACACCATATATTTT. Translation: CAWAPATNTIYF.

CDR3 loop: CATSRVGGLASTDTQYF. DNA of the CDR3: TGTGCCACCAGCAGAGTTGGCGGATTAGCTAGCACAGATACGCAGTATTTT. The J gene is TRBJ2-3, the V gene TRBV15; D remains unclear. The CDR3 sequence is 17 residues long. Germline CDR1 reads LNHNV; CDR2 reads YYDKDF (reference sequence). Between the trimmed V and J ends, which lost 1 base and 0 bases, there was a span of 14 bases.

The chain carries TRBV4-1 and TRBJ2-1; TRBD2 agrees at 12 bases. The J segment lost 4 bases and the V segment lost 5 bases, leaving 3 bases of the junction unmatched. The CDR3 has 15 amino acids. CDR1 is MGHRA, CDR2 YSYEKL, per germline. CDR3 sequence (DNA): TGCGCCAGCAGCAGCGGACTAGCGGGGTACAATGAGCAGTTCTTC. Amino acids: CASSSGLAGYNEQFF.

This chain connects TRBV19 to TRBJ1-1; D gene ambiguous. Germline loops: CDR1 LNHDA, CDR2 SQIVND (reference sequence). This CDR3 has 11 amino acids. The ends were cut back, 8 bases at V and 1 base at J, with 5 bases in the middle. The CDR3 sequence is CASYRNTEAFF. The CDR3 bases are TGTGCCAGTTACAGGAACACTGAAGCTTTCTTT.

This clone was counted at least ten times. The CDR3 loop reads CAISELYEQYF. CDR3 sequence (DNA): TGTGCCATCAGTGAGCTCTACGAGCAGTACTTC. The rearrangement joins TRBV10-3 to TRBJ2-7, with D uncertain. The CDR3 is 11 amino acids. The germline V and J ends were trimmed by 2 bases and 3 bases, with 2 bases remaining between them. The V gene's germline CDR1 is ENHRY and CDR2 SYGVKD.

The CDR3 DNA reads TGTGCCTGGACACCCCCGTGGAGAGGGGATACGCAGTATTTT. Protein sequence: CAWTPPWRGDTQYF. V usage is TRBV30 and J usage is TRBJ2-3, with D possibly TRBD2 on 5 matching bases. This CDR3 has 14 residues. Between the trimmed V and J ends, which lost 4 bases and 6 bases, there was a span of 17 bases. The germline V gene has CDR1 GTSNPN and CDR2 SVGIG (reference sequence). Combining the CDR3 with reference TRBV30 and TRBJ2-3 gives the whole variable domain SQTIHQWPATLVQPVGSPLSLECTVEGTSNPNLYWYRQAAGRGLQLLFYSVGIGQISSEVPQNLSASRPQDRQFILSSKKLLLSDSGFYLCAWTPPWRGDTQYFGPGTRLTVL.

The V gene is TRBV19, the J gene TRBJ1-5; D might be TRBD1 (5 bases). The germline gives CDR1 LNHDA, CDR2 SQIVND (reference sequence). The CDR3 is 12 residues long. V dropped 9 bases and J dropped 4 bases, with 10 bases sitting between them. DNA of the CDR3: TGTGCCAGCGACAGCCCAAATCAGCCCCAGCATTTT. Protein: CASDSPNQPQHF.

This clone was counted a few times. The chain recombines TRBV19 with TRBJ2-1, with D uncertain. V dropped 4 bases and J dropped 9 bases, with 16 bases sitting between them. Per the germline V gene, CDR1 is LNHDA and CDR2 is SQIVND (reference sequence). CDR3 size: 14 residues. CDR3 bases: TGTGCCAGTAGTAGGGCAGGCACTACCATTGAGCAGTTCTTC. Residues: CASSRAGTTIEQFF.

This clone was observed a handful of times. The chain joins TRBV19 to TRBJ2-1; 13 bases are a match to TRBD2. After removal of 3 bases from V and 6 bases from J, the junction contained 2 bases not matched to a gene. Germline CDR1 reads LNHDA; CDR2 reads SQIVND (reference sequence). The CDR3 is 15 amino acids. CDR3 sequence: CASSIGTSGINEQFF. The CDR3 DNA reads as TGTGCCAGTAGTATCGGGACTAGCGGGATCAATGAGCAGTTCTTC.

This clone occurred a few times. The CDR3 DNA reads TGCAGCGCCCACAGCCTCAGGGACCTCACGGAAGCTTTCTTT. It encodes CSAHSLRDLTEAFF. The chain uses TRBV29-1 and TRBJ1-1, with D possibly TRBD1 on 5 matching bases. With 7 bases removed from V and 8 bases from J, the gap between germline ends came to 23 bases. Germline CDR1 reads SQVTM; CDR2 reads ANQGSEA. The CDR3 extends over 14 amino acids.